This T cell receptor beta chain was sequenced in a study of breast tumors, draining lymph nodes, adjacent tissues. Overall study findings and caveats: Tumor TCR diversity was below lymph nodes but above nontumor tissue. The lymph node origin of tumor T cells was framed as consistent with a hypothesis, not demonstrated. Luminal-like breast cancer showed significantly higher tumor–nontumor repertoire similarity than basal-like. Findings are consistent with lymph node origin and intratumoral expansion of most tumor T cells.

A single record per CDR3 protein comes from TCRdb applying MiXCR to the multiplex PCR reads. The profile covers under 25,000 distinct CDR3 sequences, with roughly 43% appearing a single time and about a fifth taken by the ten largest. This clonotype occurred many times. Its antigen is unknown. V gave up 2 bases and J gave up 5 bases; unmatched junction bases: 1. The CDR3 runs 15 residues. The sample comprised breast tumor tissue. The chain combines TRBV12-3 or TRBV12-4 with TRBJ2-1; TRBD2 agrees at 12 bases. This receptor was identified in a female donor with breast cancer. Some clones in this sample may be carry-over from other donors' samples. The CDR3: CASSLWTSGNNEQFF. CDR3 DNA sequence: TGTGCCAGCAGTTTATGGACTAGCGGGAACAATGAGCAGTTCTTC.